This TCR beta chain was identified during a study of T cells in Graves' hyperthyroidism and ophthalmopathy. Each patient was aged 18 to 65 and had newly diagnosed hyperthyroidism of under 2 months' duration. Together with thyroid ultrasound, orbital computed tomography, serum thyroxine and TRAb, clinical symptoms were used for diagnoses. Template material for amplifying TCR beta CDR3 regions consisted of RNA transcripts. HTBI primers were the set used in a first-round RT-PCR of the TCR CDR3. TCRdb ran MiXCR on the multiplex PCR reads and lists one entry per CDR3 protein. The table records 300,000 to 450,000 distinct CDR3 sequences, around 14% of them present only once. The sequence derives from a woman aged 55-70 years with Graves' hyperthyroidism. Sequenced material: blood.

The CDR3 here is CASSQDRGLAGGNEQFF. CDR3 bases: TGCGCCAGCAGCCAAGATCGGGGACTAGCGGGTGGCAATGAGCAGTTCTTC. J is TRBJ2-1 and V is TRBV4-1, with 12 bases matching TRBD2. Germline V gene lookup returns CDR1 MGHRA and CDR2 YSYEKL. The V gene end was trimmed by 0 bases and the J gene end by 6 bases; junction bases not matched to a gene: 6. This CDR3 is 17 amino acids long.